This T cell receptor (beta chain) was found in a study of blood T cell repertoires in COVID-19. The wider study: Both acute and convalescent COVID-19 samples were obtained from the United States, Italy and Spain. The cDNA or gDNA used as material had been derived from T cells, B-cell-depleted T cells, or PBMCs.

Germline lookup yields CDR1 LGHNA and CDR2 YSLEER. The CDR3 is made up of 14 amino acids. V lost 2 bases to trimming and J lost 5 bases, with 13 bases between them. Cohort 3 donors were reported recovered after two negative PCRs, clearance, or symptom resolution. Sequenced by immunoSEQ multiplex PCR; TCRdb stores in-frame clones only, minus some. The table shows roughly 350,000 clones, with roughly 90% occurring only once. This clonotype was obtained from a woman aged 25-40 years who had recovered from COVID-19. The sequenced material came from PBMCs or T cells enriched from blood (not recorded which). The gene calls are TRBV4-3 and TRBJ2-7, with a possible D match to TRBD1 (5 bases). CDR3 sequence reads: CASSQIRESDEQYF. CDR3 nucleotides: TGCGCCAGCAGCCAAATCAGGGAAAGCGACGAGCAGTACTTC.